This entry describes one TCR beta chain. Participant reports of clinical history set cohort assignment. This CDR3 has 14 amino acids. Germline values: CDR1 MNHEY, CDR2 SMNVEV (reference sequence). V was trimmed by 5 bases and J by 5 bases, leaving 16 bases between them. The sample belongs to a study of blood T cell repertoires in COVID-19. Turning to the study itself: Samples came from the United States, Italy and Spain, spanning acute and convalescent COVID-19. The analysed material was cDNA or gDNA that came from T cells, B-cell-depleted T cells, or PBMCs.

Original methodology: How many nucleated cells were present was estimated from reference gene primer amplification. TCRdb's table, derived via immunoSEQ multiplex PCR, lists solely in-frame clones and lacks some. From that table come the V and J calls and clone size; the DNA was used to work out D and trimming. Among 260,000 or so clones, around 88% were seen once, and the ten largest hold 0.95% to 1.5%. The TCR originated in a woman between 35 and 50 years old with acute COVID-19. The V gene is TRBV27, the J gene TRBJ2-7; D possibly corresponds to TRBD1 (6 bases). The sample comprised PBMCs or T cells enriched from blood (not recorded which). CDR3 coding DNA: TGTGCCAGCAGTACAAAACAGGGTTACCACGAGCAGTACTTC. This gives the protein CASSTKQGYHEQYF.